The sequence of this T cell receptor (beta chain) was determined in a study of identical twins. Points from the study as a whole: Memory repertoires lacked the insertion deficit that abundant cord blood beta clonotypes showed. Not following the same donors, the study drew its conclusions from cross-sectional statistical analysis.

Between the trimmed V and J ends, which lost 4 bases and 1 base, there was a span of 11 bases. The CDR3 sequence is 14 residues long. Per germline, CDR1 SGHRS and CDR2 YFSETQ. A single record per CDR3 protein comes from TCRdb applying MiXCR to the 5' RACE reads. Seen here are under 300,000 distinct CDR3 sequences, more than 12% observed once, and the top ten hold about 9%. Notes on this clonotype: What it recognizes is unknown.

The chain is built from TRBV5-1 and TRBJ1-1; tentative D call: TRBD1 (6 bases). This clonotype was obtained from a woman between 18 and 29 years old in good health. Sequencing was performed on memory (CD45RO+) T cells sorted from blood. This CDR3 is CASSTQTGNTEAFF. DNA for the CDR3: TGCGCCAGCAGCACACAGACAGGGAACACTGAAGCTTTCTTT.